This TCR beta chain was identified in a study of spatial heterogeneity in lung cancer. Time point reported: sample taken at primary tumor resection. Sequencing covered unsorted whole RNA taken from tumor, nontumor lung or frozen PBMC. Samples were obtained from approximately 76 donors, all untreated early-stage non-small cell lung cancer patients. Germline-derived CDR1 and CDR2 are MRHNA and SNTAGT. The CDR3 sequence is 13 residues long. V lost 8 bases to trimming and J lost 2 bases, with 9 bases between them. Via MiXCR, TCRdb re-called the 5' RACE reads, giving one row per CDR3 protein. The sample includes about 82,000 distinct CDR3 sequences, 10% to 15% of them seen just once.

The source material was PBMCs, sampled at surgery. This sequence joins TRBV6-4 and TRBJ2-2; D gene uncertain. This sequence was found in a male donor with early-stage non-small cell lung cancer. In DNA form, the CDR3 reads TGTGCCAGCTCGACCGGTAACACCGGGGAGCTGTTTTTT. Amino acid sequence: CASSTGNTGELFF.